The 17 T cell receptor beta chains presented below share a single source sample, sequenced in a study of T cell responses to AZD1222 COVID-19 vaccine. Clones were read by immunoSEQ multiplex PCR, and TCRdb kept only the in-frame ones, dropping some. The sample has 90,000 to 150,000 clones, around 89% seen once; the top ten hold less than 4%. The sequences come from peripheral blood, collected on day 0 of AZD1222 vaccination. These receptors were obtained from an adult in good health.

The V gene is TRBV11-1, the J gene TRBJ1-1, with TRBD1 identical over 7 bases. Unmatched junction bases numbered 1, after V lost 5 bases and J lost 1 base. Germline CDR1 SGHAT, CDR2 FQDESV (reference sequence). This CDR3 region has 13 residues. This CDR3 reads CASSRQGNTEAFF. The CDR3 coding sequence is TGTGCCAGCAGCCGACAGGGGAACACTGAAGCTTTCTTT.

The CDR3 DNA reads TGTGCCAGTAGTAGGGGGGGCTCTGGAAACACCATATATTTT. It specifies CASSRGGSGNTIYF. J is TRBJ1-3 and V is TRBV19; D is perhaps TRBD1 (5 bases). The CDR3 runs to 14 residues. Germline assignment: CDR1 LNHDA and CDR2 SQIVND (reference sequence). Trimming took off 4 bases at V and 0 bases at J, with 7 bases between the two ends.

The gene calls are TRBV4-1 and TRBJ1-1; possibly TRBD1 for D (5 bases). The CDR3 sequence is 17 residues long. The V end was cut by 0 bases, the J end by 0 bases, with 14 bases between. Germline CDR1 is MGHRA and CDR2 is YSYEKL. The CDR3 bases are TGCGCCAGCAGCCAAGATGTCCAGGGCCTCATGAACACTGAAGCTTTCTTT. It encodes CASSQDVQGLMNTEAFF.

The CDR3 reads CASSYGQGNEQYF. DNA of the CDR3: TGTGCCAGCAGTTACGGACAGGGGAACGAGCAGTACTTC. The J gene is TRBJ2-7, the V gene TRBV27; TRBD1 aligns across 9 bases. Germline values: CDR1 MNHEY, CDR2 SMNVEV (reference sequence). The CDR3 totals 13 residues. J was trimmed by 5 bases and V by 4 bases; bases with no gene match: 3.

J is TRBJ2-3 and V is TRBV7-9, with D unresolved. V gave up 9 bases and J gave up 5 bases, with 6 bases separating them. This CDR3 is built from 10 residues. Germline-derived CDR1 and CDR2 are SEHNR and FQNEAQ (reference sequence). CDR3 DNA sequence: TGTGCCAGTAAGGGAGATACGCAGTATTTT. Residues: CASKGDTQYF.

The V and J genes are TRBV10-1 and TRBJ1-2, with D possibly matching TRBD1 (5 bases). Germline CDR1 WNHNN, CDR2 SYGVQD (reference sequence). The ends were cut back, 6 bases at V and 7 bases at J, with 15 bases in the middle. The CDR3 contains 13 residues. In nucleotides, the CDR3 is TGCGCCAGCAGCCCAGGGATGGAAAGTGGCTACACCTTC. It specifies CASSPGMESGYTF.

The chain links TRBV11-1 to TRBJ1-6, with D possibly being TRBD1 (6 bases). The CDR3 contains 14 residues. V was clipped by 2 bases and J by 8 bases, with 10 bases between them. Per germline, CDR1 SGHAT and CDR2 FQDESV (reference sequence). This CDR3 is CASSLRQADSPLHF. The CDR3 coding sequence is TGTGCCAGCAGCTTAAGACAGGCAGATTCACCCCTCCACTTT.

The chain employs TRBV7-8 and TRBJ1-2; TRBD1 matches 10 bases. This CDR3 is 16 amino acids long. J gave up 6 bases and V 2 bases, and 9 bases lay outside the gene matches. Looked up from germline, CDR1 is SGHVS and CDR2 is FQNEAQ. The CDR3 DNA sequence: TGTGCCAGCAGCTTATTTGGAATCGGGACAGGGGATGGCTACACCTTC. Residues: CASSLFGIGTGDGYTF.

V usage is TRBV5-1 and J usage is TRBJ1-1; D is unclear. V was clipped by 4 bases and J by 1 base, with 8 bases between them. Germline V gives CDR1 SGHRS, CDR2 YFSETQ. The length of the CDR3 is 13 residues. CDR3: CASSRSENTEAFF. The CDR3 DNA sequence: TGCGCCAGCAGCAGGTCGGAGAACACTGAAGCTTTCTTT. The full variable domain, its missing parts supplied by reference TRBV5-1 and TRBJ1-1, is KAGVTQTPRYLIKTRGQQVTLSCSPISGHRSVSWYQQTPGQGLQFLFEYFSETQRNKGNFPGRFSGRQFSNSRSEMNVSTLELGDSALYLCASSRSENTEAFFGQGTRLTVV.

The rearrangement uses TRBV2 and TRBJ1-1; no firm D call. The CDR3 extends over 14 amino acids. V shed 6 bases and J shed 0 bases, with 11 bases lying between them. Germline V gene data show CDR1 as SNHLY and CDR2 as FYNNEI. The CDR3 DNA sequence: TGTGCCAGCAGCGTAAGATCGGTGAACACTGAAGCTTTCTTT. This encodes CASSVRSVNTEAFF.

The CDR3 region is CASSPWTGEQFF. The CDR3 region has the DNA TGTGCCAGCAGCCCCTGGACAGGTGAGCAGTTCTTC. V usage is TRBV11-2 and J usage is TRBJ2-1; 7 nucleotides align to TRBD1. The CDR3 is 12 residues long. From germline, CDR1 is SGHAT and CDR2 FQNNGV. V dropped 5 bases and J dropped 9; count of bases not matched to a gene: 4.

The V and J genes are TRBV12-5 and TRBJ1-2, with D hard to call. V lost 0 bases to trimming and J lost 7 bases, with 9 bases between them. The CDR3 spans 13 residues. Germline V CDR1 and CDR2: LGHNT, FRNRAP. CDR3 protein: CASGLVPGSGYTF. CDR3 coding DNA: TGTGCTAGTGGTTTGGTACCGGGGTCTGGCTACACCTTC.

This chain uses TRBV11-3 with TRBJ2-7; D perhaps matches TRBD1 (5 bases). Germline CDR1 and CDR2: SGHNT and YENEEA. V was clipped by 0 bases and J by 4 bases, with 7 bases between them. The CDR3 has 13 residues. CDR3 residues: CASSLEQDYEQYF. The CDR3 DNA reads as TGTGCCAGCAGCTTAGAACAGGATTACGAGCAGTACTTC.

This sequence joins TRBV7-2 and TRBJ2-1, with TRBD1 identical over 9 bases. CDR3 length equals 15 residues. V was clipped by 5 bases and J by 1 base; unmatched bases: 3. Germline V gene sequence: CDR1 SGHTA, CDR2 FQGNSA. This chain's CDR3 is CASSPGQGSYNEQFF. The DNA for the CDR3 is TGTGCCAGCAGCCCGGGACAGGGATCCTACAATGAGCAGTTCTTC.

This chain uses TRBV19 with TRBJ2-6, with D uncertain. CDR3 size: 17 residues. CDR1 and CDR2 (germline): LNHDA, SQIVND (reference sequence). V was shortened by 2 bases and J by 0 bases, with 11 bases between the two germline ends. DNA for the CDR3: TGTGCCAGTAGTATAAACTTAGGTGACTCTGGGGCCAACGTCCTGACTTTC. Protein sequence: CASSINLGDSGANVLTF.

CDR3 sequence: CASSVDSGIAKNIQYF. CDR3 DNA sequence: TGTGCCAGCAGCGTAGATTCGGGGATAGCCAAAAACATTCAGTACTTC. This chain uses TRBV9 with TRBJ2-4; D may be TRBD2 (5 bases). The germline gives CDR1 SGDLS, CDR2 YYNGEE. V shed 0 bases and J shed 0 bases, with 10 bases lying between them. This CDR3 has 16 amino acids.

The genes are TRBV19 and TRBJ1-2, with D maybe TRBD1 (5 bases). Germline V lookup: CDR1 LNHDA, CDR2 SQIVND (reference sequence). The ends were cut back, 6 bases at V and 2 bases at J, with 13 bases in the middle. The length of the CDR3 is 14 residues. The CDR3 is CASRKGGGNYGYTF. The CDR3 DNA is TGTGCCAGTAGAAAGGGTGGGGGAAACTATGGCTACACCTTC.